This T cell receptor (beta chain) derives from a study of cytomegalovirus exposure and HLA in healthy donors. Use of 60 Vbeta and 13 Jbeta primers characterized the PCR. Libraries were prepared by immunoSEQ multiplex PCR; TCRdb keeps only in-frame clonotypes and omits some of them. The table lists more than 150,000 clones, around 83% of them singletons. Trimming removed 5 bases at V and 1 base at J, with 18 bases between. CDR3 length: 16 residues. Germline-derived CDR1 and CDR2 are MNHEY and SMNVEV (reference sequence). The study, taken as a whole, reports: Analyzed later, most CMV-associated TCR beta chains appeared HLA-restricted. Analysis performed later found under 20,000 TCR beta sequences associated with HLA alleles at 0.05 false discovery rate. The authors judged a highly shared variant cluster likely a sequencing artifact. One variant, a missense change in DCLRE1C, was linked in a later analysis to TCR beta V- and J-gene trimming.

As regards this clone: What it recognizes is unknown.

The receptor was derived from a girl aged 2-10 years in good health and CMV-seropositive. The genes are TRBV27 and TRBJ2-7; no clear D. Material: PBMCs. This CDR3 is CASSRGYTSRSYEQYF. CDR3 nucleotides: TGTGCCAGCAGTAGAGGTTATACGTCTCGTTCCTACGAGCAGTACTTC.